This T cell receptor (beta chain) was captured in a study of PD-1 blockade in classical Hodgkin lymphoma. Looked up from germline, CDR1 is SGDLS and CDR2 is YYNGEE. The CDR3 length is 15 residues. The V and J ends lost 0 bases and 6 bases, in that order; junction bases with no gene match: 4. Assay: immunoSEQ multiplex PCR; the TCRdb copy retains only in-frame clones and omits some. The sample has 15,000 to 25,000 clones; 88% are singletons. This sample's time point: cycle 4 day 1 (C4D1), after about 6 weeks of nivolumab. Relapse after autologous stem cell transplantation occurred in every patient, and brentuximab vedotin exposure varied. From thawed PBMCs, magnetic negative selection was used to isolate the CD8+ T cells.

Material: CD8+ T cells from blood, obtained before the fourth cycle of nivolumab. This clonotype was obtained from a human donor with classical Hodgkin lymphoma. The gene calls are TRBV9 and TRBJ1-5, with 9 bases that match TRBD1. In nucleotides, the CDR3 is TGTGCCAGCAGCGTAGAGCGGGACAGGGCTCAGCCCCAGCATTTT. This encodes CASSVERDRAQPQHF.